This TCR beta chain was captured by sequencing in a study of shared clonotypes between healthy human individuals. On this clone: Antigen unknown.

Deep was the level at which the assay was run. Some clones are missing from TCRdb's copy, which holds only in-frame ones; the method was immunoSEQ multiplex PCR. This table has approximately 2,000,000 clones, around 93% appearing once. Study-wide findings and caveats: The naive CD4 repertoires of several donors were compared, and approximately 5% of clonotypes were shared. Clonotypes which were not shared had lower generation probabilities than clonotypes that all four donors shared. Deeper or shallower sequencing was expected to change how clonotypes are shared among donors.

Trimming left V 8 bases short and J 2 bases short, with 7 bases between. CDR1 and CDR2 (germline): MNHEY, SVGAGI. This CDR3 has 11 amino acids. The sequence was collected from a man younger than 35 in good health. Some clones in this sample may be carry-over from other donors' samples. Input material: naive CD4+ T cells from PBMCs. Subset reported: CD45RA+ positively selected. The V gene is TRBV6-5, the J gene TRBJ2-7; no reliable D call. The CDR3 nucleotides read TGTGCCAGCGGTTTTCCCTACGAGCAGTACTTC. As protein: CASGFPYEQYF.